This TCR beta chain is from a study of beta chain features in type 1 diabetes. Study-wide results and caveats: TCRB CDR3s were moderately but significantly shorter in Type 1 diabetes patients in all four CD4+ subsets. Whether HLA type influences TCRB rearrangement remained unresolved here.

CDR1 is LNHDA and CDR2 is SQIVND in the germline V gene (reference sequence). CDR3 length equals 14 residues. With 4 bases removed from V and 1 base from J, the gap between germline ends came to 10 bases. Every isolated RNA sample was fully reverse transcribed, so sequencing captured expressed TCRB transcripts. Sequencing used immunoSEQ multiplex PCR; TCRdb keeps in-frame clones, though not all of them. The table has a few hundred thousand clones, over 11% seen once; the top ten hold under 0.02%. On this clone itself: Its antigen remains unknown.

The source of this sequence is a man aged 25-45 years with type 1 diabetes. This chain joins TRBV19 and TRBJ2-5, with a weak D call TRBD1 (5 bases). The sample was naive CD4+ T cells from blood. The CDR3 is CASSRSGFQETQYF. The CDR3 DNA reads TGTGCCAGTAGTAGATCAGGGTTCCAAGAGACCCAGTACTTC.